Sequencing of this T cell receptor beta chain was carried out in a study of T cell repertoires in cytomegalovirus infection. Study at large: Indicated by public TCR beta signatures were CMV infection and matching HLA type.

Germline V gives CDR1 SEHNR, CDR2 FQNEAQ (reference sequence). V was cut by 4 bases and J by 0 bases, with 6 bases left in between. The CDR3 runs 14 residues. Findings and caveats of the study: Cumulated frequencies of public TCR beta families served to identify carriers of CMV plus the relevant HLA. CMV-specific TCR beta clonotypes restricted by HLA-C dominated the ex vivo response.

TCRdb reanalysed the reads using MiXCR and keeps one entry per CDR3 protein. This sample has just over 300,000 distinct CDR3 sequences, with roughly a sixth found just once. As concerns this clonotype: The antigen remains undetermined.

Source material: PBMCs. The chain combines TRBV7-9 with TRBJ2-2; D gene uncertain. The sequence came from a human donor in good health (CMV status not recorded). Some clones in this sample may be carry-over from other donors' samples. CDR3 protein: CASSWVANTGELFF. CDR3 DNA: TGTGCCAGCAGCTGGGTAGCGAACACCGGGGAGCTGTTTTTT.